A selection of T cell receptor beta chains follows, all from one sample in a study of beta chain features in type 1 diabetes. Some clones are missing from TCRdb's copy, which holds only in-frame ones; the method was immunoSEQ multiplex PCR. The data show around 240,000 clones, 16% seen once. Material: naive CD4+ T cells from blood. The receptors stem from a man aged 25-45 years with type 1 diabetes. The CDR3 runs from the conserved cysteine through the conserved F or W. Fields, in order: V gene, J gene, D gene, clone size, CDR3 DNA, CDR3 protein. D genes are given only for firm matches. Clone size, where shown, is once, few, many, or a class for clones that have expanded.

>TRBV25-1|TRBJ1-1|-|-
TGTGCCAGCACCTTAGACAGGAACACTGAAGCTTTCTTT
CASTLDRNTEAFF
>TRBV25-1|TRBJ2-1|TRBD1|few
TGTGCCAGCAGTGATACAGGGGGTGGTCTTTACAATGAGCAGTTCTTC
CASSDTGGGLYNEQFF
>TRBV14|TRBJ2-1|TRBD2|few
TGTGCCAGCAGCCAGGGGACTAGCGGCATTGTTGAGCAGTTCTTC
CASSQGTSGIVEQFF
>TRBV27|TRBJ2-3|-|-
TGTGCCAGCAGTTTAGGGACAACCGTCACAGATACGCAGTATTTT
CASSLGTTVTDTQYF
>TRBV7-8|TRBJ2-1|TRBD2|-
TGTGCCAGCATCAGCGGGAGGGTCTTCTACAATGAGCAGTTCTTC
CASISGRVFYNEQFF
>TRBV25-1|TRBJ1-1|TRBD1|few
TGTGCCAGCAGTGAAACACTGACAGGGGACTTGAACACTGAAGCTTTCTTT
CASSETLTGDLNTEAFF
>TRBV30|TRBJ2-2|-|few
TGTGCCTGGATCAGAGTCACCGGGGAGCTGTTTTTT
CAWIRVTGELFF
>TRBV28|TRBJ2-7|-|-
TGTGCCAGCAGTTTAGGCAACTACGAGCAGTACTTC
CASSLGNYEQYF
>TRBV7-9|TRBJ1-4|-|-
TGTGCCAGCAGCTTGTCAGTCACAACTAATGAAAAACTGTTTTTT
CASSLSVTTNEKLFF
>TRBV27|TRBJ2-1|-|few
TGTGCCAGCGCCCCCAGGGCCAGGAATGAGCAGTTCTTC
CASAPRARNEQFF
>TRBV20-1|TRBJ2-3|-|few
TGCAGTGCCCGAGGGGGGGATACGCAGTATTTT
CSARGGDTQYF
>TRBV30|TRBJ2-5|TRBD1|-
TGTGCCTGGAGTGCCGGGACAGGGGGCCAAGAGACCCAGTACTTC
CAWSAGTGGQETQYF
>TRBV29-1|TRBJ2-3|-|-
TGCAGCGTTTCCTTACAGGGAGGAGATACGCAGTATTTT
CSVSLQGGDTQYF
>TRBV30|TRBJ1-4|-|-
TGTGCCTGGAGTGTGGATGAAAAACTGTTTTTT
CAWSVDEKLFF
>TRBV20-1|TRBJ2-5|-|-
TGCAGTGTGGCTAGGAGAGAGACCCAGTACTTC
CSVARRETQYF
>TRBV4-3|TRBJ1-1|TRBD1|-
TGCGCCAGCAGCCAAGAACAGGGGGCGAGGACTGAAGCTTTCTTT
CASSQEQGARTEAFF
>TRBV19|TRBJ1-1|-|few
TGTGCCAGTAGTGGCGGCGGTACGCTGGGGGACACTGAAGCTTTCTTT
CASSGGGTLGDTEAFF
>TRBV28|TRBJ1-2|-|few
TGTGCCAGCACGGCTTCCTATGGCTACACCTTC
CASTASYGYTF
>TRBV10-3|TRBJ2-1|-|-
TGTGCCATCAGTGTCTCCGGTGCCCTTTACAATGAGCAGTTCTTC
CAISVSGALYNEQFF
>TRBV5-4|TRBJ2-1|-|-
TGTGCCGCGGGTAGCGGAAATTACAATGAGCAGTTCTTC
CAAGSGNYNEQFF
>TRBV5-1|TRBJ2-7|-|-
TGCGCCAGCAGCTTGTTCGGTTCCTCCTACGAGCAGTACTTC
CASSLFGSSYEQYF
>TRBV27|TRBJ2-1|-|-
TGTGCCAGCAGAAGGGTAACTTCGAGACACAATGAGCAGTTCTTC
CASRRVTSRHNEQFF
>TRBV2|TRBJ2-3|TRBD2|few
TGTGCCAGCAGTGTCCTAGCGGGAAGTCCGGATACGCAGTATTTT
CASSVLAGSPDTQYF
>TRBV7-7|TRBJ2-5|-|-
TGTGCTAGCAGCTTACAGATTCAAGAGACCCAGTACTTC
CASSLQIQETQYF
>TRBV29-1|TRBJ2-4|-|few
TGCAGCGTTGAAGTCGAAGCCAAAAACATTCAGTACTTC
CSVEVEAKNIQYF
>TRBV5-1|TRBJ2-7|-|-
TGCGCCAGCAGCTTGCTTTCTACGGCCTCCTACGAGCAGTACTTC
CASSLLSTASYEQYF
>TRBV13|TRBJ2-5|TRBD2|few
TGTGCCAGCAGCTTCCGAACTAGCGCTCGCCAAGAGACCCAGTACTTC
CASSFRTSARQETQYF
>TRBV5-1|TRBJ2-1|-|-
TGCGCCAGCAGCTCCCAGGATGAGCAGTTCTTC
CASSSQDEQFF
>TRBV9|TRBJ1-2|-|few
TGTGCCAGCAGCGTAGAAAGCTCGAGCCATGGCTACACCTTC
CASSVESSSHGYTF
>TRBV27|TRBJ2-3|TRBD1|-
TGTGCCAGCAGTGTACAGGGGACAGATACGCAGTATTTT
CASSVQGTDTQYF
>TRBV9|TRBJ1-3|-|-
TGTGCCAGCAGCGTAGAGACGGCAGGCCACTCTGGAAACACCATATATTTT
CASSVETAGHSGNTIYF
>TRBV29-1|TRBJ2-5|TRBD2|few
TGCAGCGTGATACTAGCGGAGAGGGCAGAGACCCAGTACTTC
CSVILAERAETQYF
>TRBV7-9|TRBJ2-5|TRBD1|-
TGTGCCAGCAGCTGGGGTCGGACAGGGGGCCGAGAGACCCAGTACTTC
CASSWGRTGGRETQYF
>TRBV5-1|TRBJ2-3|TRBD2|-
TGCGCCAGCAGCCCGGGACTAGACACAGATACGCAGTATTTT
CASSPGLDTDTQYF
>TRBV4-3|TRBJ2-7|-|-
TGCGCCAGCAGCCTAGAAAGGGGTAGCCAGCAGTACTTC
CASSLERGSQQYF
>TRBV6-5|TRBJ1-4|-|-
TGTGCCAGCAGTTACGGAGGGACTACTAATGAAAAACTGTTTTTT
CASSYGGTTNEKLFF
>TRBV7-2|TRBJ1-5|-|-
TGTGCCAGCAGCTTGGTAGGCAGTCAGCCCCAGCATTTT
CASSLVGSQPQHF
>TRBV29-1|TRBJ1-1|TRBD1|-
TGCAGCGCCGCGACAGGGGGCTCTGAAGCTTTCTTT
CSAATGGSEAFF
>TRBV29-1|TRBJ1-1|TRBD1|-
TGCAGCGTGTCGGACAGGGCTGAAGCTTTCTTT
CSVSDRAEAFF
>TRBV20-1|TRBJ1-1|-|-
TGCAGTGCTAGGGGGAACACTGAAGCTTTCTTT
CSARGNTEAFF
>TRBV4-2|TRBJ2-4|TRBD1|-
TGTGCCAGCAGCCAAGGACCCCCGACAGGGGCCAAAAACATTCAGTACTTC
CASSQGPPTGAKNIQYF
>TRBV7-9|TRBJ2-1|TRBD2|-
TGTGCCAGCAGCTCTCGACTAGCGGGGGACAATGAGCAGTTCTTC
CASSSRLAGDNEQFF
>TRBV30|TRBJ1-4|-|few
TGTGCCTGCCCTTGGGATGAAAAACTGTTTTTT
CACPWDEKLFF
>TRBV6-1|TRBJ2-7|-|few
TGTGCCAGCAGTCGACATCTTTACGAGCAGTACTTC
CASSRHLYEQYF
>TRBV30|TRBJ2-1|-|few
TGTGCCTGGAGTGTAAGGGGTTATGAGCAGTTCTTC
CAWSVRGYEQFF